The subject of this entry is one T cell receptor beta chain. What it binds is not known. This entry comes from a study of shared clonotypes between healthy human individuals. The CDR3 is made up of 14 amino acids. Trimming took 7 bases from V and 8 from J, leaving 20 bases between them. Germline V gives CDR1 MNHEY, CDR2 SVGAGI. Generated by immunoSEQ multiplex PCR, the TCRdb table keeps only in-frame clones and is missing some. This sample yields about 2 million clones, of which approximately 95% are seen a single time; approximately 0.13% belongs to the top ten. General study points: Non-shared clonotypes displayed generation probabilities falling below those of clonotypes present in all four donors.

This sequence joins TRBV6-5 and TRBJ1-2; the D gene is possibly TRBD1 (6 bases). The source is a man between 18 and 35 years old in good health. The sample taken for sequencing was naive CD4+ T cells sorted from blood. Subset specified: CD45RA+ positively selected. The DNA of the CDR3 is TGTGCCAGCAATCAACAAAGAGGGGGTTGGGGCTACACCTTC. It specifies CASNQQRGGWGYTF.